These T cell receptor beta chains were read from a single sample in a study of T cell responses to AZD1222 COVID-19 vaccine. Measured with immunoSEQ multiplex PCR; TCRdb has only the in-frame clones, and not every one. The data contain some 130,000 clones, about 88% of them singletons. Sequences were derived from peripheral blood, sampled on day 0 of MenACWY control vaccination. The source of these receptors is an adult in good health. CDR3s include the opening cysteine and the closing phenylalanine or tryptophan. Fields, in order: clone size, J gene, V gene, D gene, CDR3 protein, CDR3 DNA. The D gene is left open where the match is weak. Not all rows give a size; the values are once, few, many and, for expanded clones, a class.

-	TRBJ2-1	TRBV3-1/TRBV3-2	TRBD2	CASSQEKLAGTEQFF	TGTGCCAGCAGCCAAGAGAAACTAGCGGGTACTGAGCAGTTCTTC
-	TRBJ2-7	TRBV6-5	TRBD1	CASSRRTGGSYEQYF	TGTGCCAGCAGTCGCCGGACAGGGGGGAGCTACGAGCAGTACTTC
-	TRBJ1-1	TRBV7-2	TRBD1	CASSLGGTGTEAFF	TGTGCCAGCAGCTTGGGGGGGACAGGGACTGAAGCTTTCTTT
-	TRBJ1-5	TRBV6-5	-	CASRPGVSNQPQHF	TGTGCCAGCAGACCTGGGGTCAGCAATCAGCCCCAGCATTTT
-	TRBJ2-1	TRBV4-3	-	CASSPTPTGTYNEQFF	TGCGCCAGCAGCCCCACCCCGACAGGTACCTACAATGAGCAGTTCTTC
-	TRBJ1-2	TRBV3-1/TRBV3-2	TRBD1	CASSQERTGSRGYTF	TGTGCCAGCAGCCAAGAAAGGACAGGGAGCAGAGGCTACACCTTC
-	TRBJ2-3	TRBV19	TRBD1	CASSVGQGVEFGTDTQYF	TGTGCCAGTAGTGTGGGACAGGGGGTCGAATTTGGCACAGATACGCAGTATTTT
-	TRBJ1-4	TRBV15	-	CATSRRSDITNEKLFF	TGTGCCACCAGCCGTCGAAGCGATATAACTAATGAAAAACTGTTTTTT
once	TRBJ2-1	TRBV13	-	CASSRQYYNEQFF	TGTGCCAGCAGCCGACAGTACTACAATGAGCAGTTCTTC
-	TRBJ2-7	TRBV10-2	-	CASSFRANTYEQYF	TGCGCCAGCAGTTTCCGGGCTAACACCTACGAGCAGTACTTC
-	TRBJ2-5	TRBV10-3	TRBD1	CAISDGQGQTQYF	TGTGCCATCAGTGACGGACAGGGGCAGACCCAGTACTTC
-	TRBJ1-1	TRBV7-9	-	CASSRVVGGPLEAFF	TGTGCCAGCAGCCGGGTCGTCGGTGGGCCCCTTGAAGCTTTCTTT
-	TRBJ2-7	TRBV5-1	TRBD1	CASSFGRTGVPYEQYF	TGCGCCAGCAGCTTCGGCCGGACAGGGGTCCCCTACGAGCAGTACTTC
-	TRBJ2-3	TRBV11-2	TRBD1	CASSLATGMKDTQYF	TGTGCCAGCAGCTTAGCGACAGGGATGAAAGATACGCAGTATTTT
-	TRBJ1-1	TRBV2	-	CASSADRKSAFF	TGTGCCAGCAGCGCCGACAGGAAGAGTGCTTTCTTT
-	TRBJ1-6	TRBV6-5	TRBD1	CASSYGGQSSPLHF	TGTGCCAGCAGTTACGGGGGACAGTCATCACCCCTCCACTTT
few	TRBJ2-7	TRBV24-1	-	CATSDSVPFYEQYF	TGTGCCACCAGTGATAGCGTACCCTTTTACGAGCAGTACTTC
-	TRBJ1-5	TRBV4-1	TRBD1	CASSQDSGTGGYSNQPQHF	TGCGCCAGCAGCCAAGACTCCGGGACAGGGGGATATAGCAATCAGCCCCAGCATTTT
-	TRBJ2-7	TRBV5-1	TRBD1	CASSLGQGVSYEQYF	TGCGCCAGCAGCTTGGGACAGGGGGTTTCCTACGAGCAGTACTTC
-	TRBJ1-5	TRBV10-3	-	CAISDAGINQPQHF	TGTGCCATCAGTGACGCAGGGATCAATCAGCCCCAGCATTTT
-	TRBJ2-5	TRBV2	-	CASSEVGYQETQYF	TGTGCCAGCAGTGAAGTTGGGTACCAAGAGACCCAGTACTTC
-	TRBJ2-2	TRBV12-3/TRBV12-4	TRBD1	CASKDRGPGELFF	TGTGCCAGCAAGGACAGGGGCCCCGGGGAGCTGTTTTTT
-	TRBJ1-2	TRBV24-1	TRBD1	CATSENGQGARGYTF	TGTGCCACCAGTGAAAATGGACAGGGGGCGCGTGGCTACACCTTC
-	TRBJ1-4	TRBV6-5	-	CASRPTTATNEKLFF	TGTGCCAGCAGACCCACGACGGCAACTAATGAAAAACTGTTTTTT